This T cell receptor beta chain is from a study of T cells in Graves' hyperthyroidism and ophthalmopathy. This CDR3 comprises 17 residues. J was trimmed by 0 bases and V by 8 bases; bases with no gene match: 12. The V gene's germline CDR1 is MNHNS and CDR2 SASEGT. What was amplified from RNA transcripts were TCR beta CDR3 regions. First-round RT-PCR with HTBI primers amplified the TCR CDR3 region. Each CDR3 protein gets one entry after TCRdb re-called the multiplex PCR reads with MiXCR. The table records over 500,000 distinct CDR3 sequences, about 16% of them present only once. A few counts support this clonotype. Its specificity is unknown. Study observations and caveats: Using 13 V-J features, a model discriminated ophthalmopathy from stable hyperthyroidism.

J is TRBJ2-3 and V is TRBV6-1; 9 positions agree with TRBD1. The specimen was blood. This clonotype was sampled from a woman in her 30s with Graves' ophthalmopathy. CDR3 region: CASFEAGTGKSTDTQYF. The CDR3 DNA reads TGTGCCAGCTTTGAGGCCGGGACAGGGAAAAGCACAGATACGCAGTATTTT.